Following are 9 T cell receptor beta chains from one sample sequenced in a study of OX40 agonist ivuxolimab in advanced cancers. Assay used: immunoSEQ multiplex PCR; TCRdb lists only in-frame clones, some missing. Of roughly 90,000 clones listed, around nine tenths are singletons. Sequenced here: CD4+ or CD8+ T cells sorted from blood, sampled in a trial of the OX40 agonist ivuxolimab. Receptors were obtained from an adult with an advanced solid tumor such as melanoma, head and neck, liver or kidney cancer.

The chain joins TRBV7-8 to TRBJ2-6; 12 nucleotides agree with TRBD1. The CDR3 sequence is 19 residues long. Germline CDR1 SGHVS, CDR2 FQNEAQ. The J segment lost 1 base and the V segment lost 4 bases, leaving 8 bases of the junction unmatched. For the CDR3, the DNA is TGTGCCAGCAGCTCGACCCGGGACAGGGGGCGGTCTGGGGCCAACGTCCTGACTTTC. This codes for CASSSTRDRGRSGANVLTF.

The CDR3 coding sequence is TGTGCCAGCTCTCGCGTGGACAGGGTCACAGATACGCAGTATTTT. Amino acids: CASSRVDRVTDTQYF. The rearrangement links TRBV28 to TRBJ2-3; 8 bases align to TRBD1. This CDR3 contains 15 residues. Germline CDR1 is MDHEN and CDR2 is SYDVKM. J was trimmed by 2 bases and V by 8 bases; bases with no gene match: 9.

The chain uses TRBV19 and TRBJ1-4; 8 bases fit TRBD1. The CDR3 is made up of 15 amino acids. The V segment lost 5 bases and the J segment 5 bases; nucleotides outside the gene matches: 7. CDR1 and CDR2 (germline): LNHDA, SQIVND (reference sequence). The DNA for the CDR3 is TGTGCCAGTAGTGGGAGGACAGGGAAAAATGAAAAACTGTTTTTT. Translating gives CASSGRTGKNEKLFF.

The CDR3 reads CASGRDRDYGYTF. The CDR3, as DNA: TGTGCCAGCGGCCGGGACAGGGACTATGGCTACACCTTC. V usage is TRBV9 and J usage is TRBJ1-2; 9 bases fit TRBD1. The CDR3 covers 13 residues. The germline V gene has CDR1 SGDLS and CDR2 YYNGEE. With V trimmed by 7 bases and J by 3 bases, 4 bases remained unmatched.

This chain connects TRBV25-1 to TRBJ1-4; 9 positions agree with TRBD1. CDR3 length: 17 residues. Germline V gene data show CDR1 as MGHDK and CDR2 as SYGVNS. V gave up 5 bases and J gave up 7 bases; unmatched junction bases: 14. For the CDR3, the DNA is TGTGCCAGCAGTCGAACAGGGGGCTCTCGCTTTAGTGAAAAACTGTTTTTT. Its protein product is CASSRTGGSRFSEKLFF. The full variable domain, rest sourced from reference TRBV25-1 and TRBJ1-4, is EADIYQTPRYLVIGTGKKITLECSQTMGHDKMYWYQQDPGMELHLIHYSYGVNSTEKGDLSSESTVSRIRTEHFPLTLESARPSHTSQYLCASSRTGGSRFSEKLFFGSGTQLSVL.

The count of this clone is one. The chain is built from TRBV7-9 and TRBJ1-2; 9 bases align to TRBD1. Trimming took 5 bases from V and 4 from J; bases not matched to a gene: 5. In germline, CDR1 is SEHNR, CDR2 FQNEAQ (reference sequence). The CDR3 consists of 14 residues. The CDR3 nucleotides read TGTGCCAGCAGCCGGACAGGGGAGGGCTATGGCTACACCTTC. Protein: CASSRTGEGYGYTF.

This clone has a single count. The J gene is TRBJ1-4, the V gene TRBV7-2, with no clear D. The CDR3 length is 15 residues. The germline V and J ends were trimmed by 3 bases and 4 bases, with 12 bases remaining between them. Germline V CDR1 and CDR2: SGHTA, FQGNSA. As DNA, the CDR3 is TGTGCCAGCAGCTTTGTGAGGGCAATTAATGAAAAACTGTTTTTT. Its translation is CASSFVRAINEKLFF.

This clone was seen only a few times. J is TRBJ1-2 and V is TRBV7-9; possible D gene TRBD1, 5 bases. The V gene lost 1 base and the J gene lost 6 bases, with 6 bases spanning the gap. The CDR3 covers 12 residues. CDR1 and CDR2 (germline): SEHNR, FQNEAQ (reference sequence). CDR3 sequence: CASSLGGHGYTF. The CDR3 nucleotides read TGTGCCAGCAGCTTAGGGGGCCATGGCTACACCTTC.

The chain combines TRBV28 with TRBJ2-3; 8 nucleotides align to TRBD1. Germline V lookup: CDR1 MDHEN, CDR2 SYDVKM. With 6 bases clipped from V and 5 bases from J, the junction kept 10 bases outside the gene matches. The CDR3 length is 15 residues. The CDR3 reads CASSSSGQGIDTQYF. CDR3 coding DNA: TGTGCCAGCAGCTCCTCTGGACAGGGTATAGATACGCAGTATTTT.